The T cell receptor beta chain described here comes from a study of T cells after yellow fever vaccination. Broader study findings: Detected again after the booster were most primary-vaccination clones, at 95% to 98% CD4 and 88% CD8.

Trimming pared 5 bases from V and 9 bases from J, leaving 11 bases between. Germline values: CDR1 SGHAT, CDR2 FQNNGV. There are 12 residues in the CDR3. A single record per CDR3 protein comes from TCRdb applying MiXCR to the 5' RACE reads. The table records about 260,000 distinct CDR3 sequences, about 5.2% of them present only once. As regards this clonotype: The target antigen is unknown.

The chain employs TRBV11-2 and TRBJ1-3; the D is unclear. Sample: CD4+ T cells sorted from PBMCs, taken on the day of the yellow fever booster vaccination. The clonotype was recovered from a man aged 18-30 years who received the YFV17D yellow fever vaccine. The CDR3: CASSEAFTTIYF. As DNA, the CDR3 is TGTGCCAGCAGCGAGGCCTTCACCACCATATATTTT.